This entry concerns a single T cell receptor beta chain. The antigen is not known. The CDR3 runs to 11 residues. The germline V and J ends were trimmed by 9 bases and 3 bases, with 9 bases remaining between them. Germline V gene data show CDR1 as LNHDA and CDR2 as SQIVND (reference sequence). The source of the sample is a study of vaccination effects on CD4 cells after COVID-19. Within the ViraFEST assay, antigen-specific CD4+ T cells underwent expansion with viral peptide pools prior to sequencing. Isolating CD4+ T cells followed more than 9 days of culture. Confirmation by PCR established that the person had SARS-CoV-2 infection between March and December 2020. Findings of the study overall: The study found marked clonal contraction of infection- and vaccine-induced clones late after vaccination.

Repertoires were generated with immunoSEQ multiplex PCR, while TCRdb's copy carries only in-frame clones and drops some. The repertoire includes tens of thousands of clones, over 60% of them detected once, and about a third sits in the top ten. The chain is built from TRBV19 and TRBJ2-7, with D perhaps TRBD1 or TRBD2 (5 bases each). This specimen consisted of CD4+ T cells from PBMCs cultured with a peptide pool, obtained before COVID-19 vaccination. The source is a human donor who had a prior SARS-CoV-2 infection. DNA for the CDR3: TGTGCCAGCCGGGGCTACTACGAGCAGTACTTC. Translated, it gives CASRGYYEQYF.